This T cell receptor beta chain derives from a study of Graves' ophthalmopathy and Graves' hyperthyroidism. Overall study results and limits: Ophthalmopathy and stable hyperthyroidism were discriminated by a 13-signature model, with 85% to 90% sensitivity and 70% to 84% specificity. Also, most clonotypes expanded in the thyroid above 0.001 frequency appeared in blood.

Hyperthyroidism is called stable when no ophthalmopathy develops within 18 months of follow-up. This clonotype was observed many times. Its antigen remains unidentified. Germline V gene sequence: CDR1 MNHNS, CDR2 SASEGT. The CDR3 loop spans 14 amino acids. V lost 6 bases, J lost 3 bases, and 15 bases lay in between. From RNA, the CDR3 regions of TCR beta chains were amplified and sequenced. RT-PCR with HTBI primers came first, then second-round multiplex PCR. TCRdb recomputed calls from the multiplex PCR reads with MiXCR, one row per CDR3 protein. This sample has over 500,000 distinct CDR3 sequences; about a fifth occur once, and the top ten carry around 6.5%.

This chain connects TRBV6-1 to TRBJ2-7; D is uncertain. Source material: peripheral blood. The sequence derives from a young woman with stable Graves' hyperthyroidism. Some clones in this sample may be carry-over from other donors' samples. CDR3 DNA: TGTGCCAGCAGGAAGACACGTCAGGTCTACGAGCAGTACTTC. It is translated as CASRKTRQVYEQYF.